A selection of T cell receptor beta chains follows, all from one sample in a study of human T cells and chemical hapten exposure. TCRdb re-analysed the RACE reads in MiXCR, keeping a single row per CDR3 protein. The table includes some 110,000 distinct CDR3 sequences, less than 35% detected once. The sample here was whole blood, taken in connection with sensitization to the hapten diphenylcyclopropenone (DPC). These receptors were obtained from a man aged 35-49 years with alopecia areata. Some clones in this sample may be carry-over from other donors' samples. The CDR3 runs from the conserved cysteine through the conserved F or W. Fields, in order: J gene, V gene, clone size, D gene, CDR3 DNA, CDR3 protein. The D gene is left open where the match is weak. Clone sizes are given selectively: once, few, many, or a class where the clone is expanded.

TRBJ2-7,TRBV6-2/TRBV6-3,many,.,TGTGCCAGCAGCAGGCCTCCTCCGGGATCCTCCTACGAGCAGTACTTC,CASSRPPPGSSYEQYF
TRBJ2-5,TRBV28,few,TRBD1,TGTGCCAGCAGTCCCACCACCGACAGGGACCAAGAGACCCAGTACTTC,CASSPTTDRDQETQYF
TRBJ1-2,TRBV5-4,.,.,TGTGCCAGCAGCTTGGCTGGGGTAGCTAACTATGGCTACACCTTC,CASSLAGVANYGYTF
TRBJ1-6,TRBV2,.,.,TGTGCCAGCAGTGAAGTGACAGCTAATTCACCCCTCCACTTT,CASSEVTANSPLHF
TRBJ2-7,TRBV7-2,.,.,TGTGCCAGCAGCCCTCCCCGTCTAGTACGAACCTACGAGCAGTACTTC,CASSPPRLVRTYEQYF
TRBJ1-2,TRBV29-1,.,.,TGCAGCGTTCCACATGGAGCTAACTATGGCTACACCTTC,CSVPHGANYGYTF
TRBJ2-3,TRBV11-2,few,.,TGTGCCAGCAGCCCGGGAGCCCTCACAGATACGCAGTATTTT,CASSPGALTDTQYF
TRBJ2-1,TRBV24-1,.,.,TGTGCCACCAGTGAGCGGGACCTGTACAGTGAGCAGTTCTTC,CATSERDLYSEQFF
TRBJ2-1,TRBV9,few,.,TGTGCCAGCAGCGTAGTGAGTGAATCCTACAATGAGCAGTTCTTC,CASSVVSESYNEQFF
TRBJ1-4,TRBV29-1,few,TRBD1,TGCAGCGTAGGACAGGGCGGAGAAAAACTGTTTTTT,CSVGQGGEKLFF
TRBJ2-6,TRBV12-3/TRBV12-4,.,.,TGTGCCAGCAGTCCGGAACAGAACTCTGGGGCCAACGTCCTGACTTTC,CASSPEQNSGANVLTF
TRBJ1-5,TRBV6-5,few,.,TGTGCCAGCAGTTACTCGTCGTGGGCTAGCAATCAGCCCCAGCATTTT,CASSYSSWASNQPQHF
TRBJ1-5,TRBV20-1,few,.,TGCAGTGCTAGAGTCCCTAACCCCAATCAGCCCCAGCATTTT,CSARVPNPNQPQHF
TRBJ2-3,TRBV28,.,TRBD1,TGTGCCAGCAGTTTTCTCCCGGGACAGGGACCAGATACGCAGTATTTT,CASSFLPGQGPDTQYF
TRBJ1-1,TRBV6-2/TRBV6-3,.,TRBD1,TGTGCCAGCAGAATAGACAGGGGCGCTTCCTTGGCTGAAGCTTTCTTT,CASRIDRGASLAEAFF
TRBJ2-3,TRBV18,few,TRBD2,TGTGCCAGCTCACCACCGGTTTCACTAGCGGGGACAGATACGCAGTATTTT,CASSPPVSLAGTDTQYF
TRBJ2-3,TRBV18,.,TRBD1,TGTGCCAGCTCACCACGACAGGGGGCCGGCGGGAACACAGATACGCAGTATTTT,CASSPRQGAGGNTDTQYF
TRBJ2-5,TRBV11-2,few,.,TGTGCCAGCAGCTTCCTAGCGACAGCCTTAGAGACCCAGTACTTC,CASSFLATALETQYF
TRBJ2-1,TRBV3-1,.,.,TGTGCCAGCAGCCAAGAAGACGGGTACAATGAGCAGTTCTTC,CASSQEDGYNEQFF
TRBJ2-3,TRBV7-9,.,TRBD2,TGTGCCAGCAGCTCGTCAAACCTACTAGCGGGAGGGAGTACGCAGTATTTT,CASSSSNLLAGGSTQYF
TRBJ2-1,TRBV7-3,.,TRBD2,TGTGCCAGCAGCTTAATGGGTGGTAGCGGGAGGGCCTCCTACAATGAGCAGTTCTTC,CASSLMGGSGRASYNEQFF
TRBJ1-6,TRBV7-9,.,.,TGTGCCAGCAGCCTCTTGCAGTATAATTCACCCCTCCACTTT,CASSLLQYNSPLHF
TRBJ1-6,TRBV14,once,.,TGTGCCAGCAGCCAAGGCAACCAGGTTTCGAATTCACCCCTCCACTTT,CASSQGNQVSNSPLHF
TRBJ1-5,TRBV5-1,.,TRBD1,TGCGCCAGCAGCTTGGGGACAGGGGCTTCTCAGCCCCAGCATTTT,CASSLGTGASQPQHF
TRBJ1-4,TRBV29-1,.,TRBD1,TGCAGCGTTGTTCATCGGGACAGAAACGAAAAACTGTTTTTT,CSVVHRDRNEKLFF
TRBJ2-3,TRBV12-5,.,.,TGTGCTAGTGTATCGGCGTATACGCAGTATTTT,CASVSAYTQYF
TRBJ1-1,TRBV12-3/TRBV12-4,few,.,TGTGCCAGCAGTTTACTCGGGGGCACTGAAGCTTTCTTT,CASSLLGGTEAFF
TRBJ2-6,TRBV5-6,.,TRBD1,TGTGCCAGCAGCTTGGACAGGGGGCGCTTCTCTGGGGCCAACGTCCTGACTTTC,CASSLDRGRFSGANVLTF
TRBJ1-3,TRBV6-6,.,TRBD1,TGTGCCAGCAGTGACAGGGCCCTGGACTCTGGAAACACCATATATTTT,CASSDRALDSGNTIYF
TRBJ2-3,TRBV28,.,TRBD1,TGTGCCAGCAGCCACAGGGGGCGCGCAGATACGCAGTATTTT,CASSHRGRADTQYF
TRBJ2-3,TRBV4-2,.,.,TGTGCCAGCAGCCAGAATGTACCAAGTGTATCCGCTTCGGATACGCAGTATTTT,CASSQNVPSVSASDTQYF
TRBJ1-2,TRBV18,.,.,TGTGCCAGCTCACCGCAGGGTTCTGGCTACACCTTC,CASSPQGSGYTF
TRBJ1-1,TRBV14,few,.,TGTGCCAGCAGCCAAGTATCAGACTCAGCTTTCTTT,CASSQVSDSAFF
TRBJ2-3,TRBV20-1,.,.,TGCAGTGCCTATAGCGCCGATACGCAGTATTTT,CSAYSADTQYF
TRBJ2-3,TRBV30,.,.,TGTGCCTCAGCCCCCGGGGGAGATACGCAGTATTTT,CASAPGGDTQYF
TRBJ2-4,TRBV29-1,few,.,TGCAGCGTTGAGTCGGCGGTAGCCAAAAACATTCAGTACTTC,CSVESAVAKNIQYF
TRBJ2-2,TRBV4-2,.,TRBD1,TGTGCCAGCAGCCAAGATCAGGGCAGGGGGCGATCAAGCGGGGAGCTGTTTTTT,CASSQDQGRGRSSGELFF
TRBJ2-3,TRBV12-3/TRBV12-4,.,.,TGTGCCAGCAGTTCTGGGACGCCTAGCACAGATACGCAGTATTTT,CASSSGTPSTDTQYF
TRBJ2-3,TRBV24-1,.,.,TGTGCCACCAGTGGACCAAACACAGATACGCAGTATTTT,CATSGPNTDTQYF
TRBJ2-1,TRBV3-1,.,.,TGTGCCAGCAGCCAAGGGGGAAATGGCTACGGTGAGCAGTTCTTC,CASSQGGNGYGEQFF
TRBJ1-1,TRBV4-1,.,TRBD1,TGCGCCAGCAGCCAAGCGCAGGGGGGAGGCACTGAAGCTTTCTTT,CASSQAQGGGTEAFF